This section outlines one TCR beta chain sequence together with its context. Its antigen is not known. The data originate from a study of cytomegalovirus exposure and HLA in healthy donors. V trimming: 7 bases; J trimming: 2 bases; junction bases outside the gene matches: 8. CDR1 and CDR2 from the germline V gene are MDHEN and SYDVKM. This CDR3 contains 14 residues. Notes on the study in general: Among TCR sequences, most were rare, though some public TCRs appeared in many donors. In vitro testing confirmed a few CMV-associated chains as specific for CMV antigens.

The PCR was carried out with 60 Vbeta primers and 13 Jbeta primers. Measured with immunoSEQ multiplex PCR; TCRdb has only the in-frame clones, and not every one. The table includes under 150,000 clones, around 81% detected once. Sequencing used PBMCs. This clonotype was sampled from a male donor in good health and CMV-seronegative. V gene TRBV28 combines with J gene TRBJ2-7, with 7 bases identical to TRBD2. The CDR3 nucleotides are TGTGCCAGCACCCGTTCTAGCGGAACCTACGAGCAGTACTTC. It yields the protein CASTRSSGTYEQYF.